This T cell receptor (beta chain) was identified in a study of shared clonotypes between healthy human individuals. Study-wide results and caveats: It was anticipated that sequencing depth would influence how many clonotypes donors shared.

Worth noting for this clone: Its antigen is unidentified.

As originally analysed: Junction-only sequences produced by ImmunoSEQ had no quality scores, so filtering differed. Only in-frame clones appear in the TCRdb table, and some are missing; sequencing was by immunoSEQ multiplex PCR. V, J and clone size reflect that table, while D and trimming were determined from the DNA. This table holds 550,000 to 700,000 clones, more than 70% found once. Between the trimmed V and J ends, which lost 0 bases and 9 bases, there was a span of 9 bases. The CDR3 is 12 residues long. Germline V lookup: CDR1 GTSNPN, CDR2 SVGIG (reference sequence). Material: memory CD4+ T cells sorted from blood. Specified subset: CD45RA-negative fraction. V usage is TRBV30 and J usage is TRBJ2-1, with D possibly called TRBD1 or TRBD2 (5 bases each). The receptor was isolated from a young woman in good health. CDR3 protein: CAWSVLGTEQFF. The CDR3 coding sequence is TGTGCCTGGAGTGTACTGGGGACTGAGCAGTTCTTC.